The clone carrying this TCR beta chain showed up just a few times. Trimming took 1 base from V and 0 from J; bases not matched to a gene: 5. The CDR3 runs 18 residues. The germline gives CDR1 SGHNT, CDR2 YENEEA. This table comes from immunoSEQ multiplex PCR, and its TCRdb copy is limited to in-frame clones, with some not included. The sample yields 600,000 to 900,000 clones, approximately 83% seen once. The record originates from a study of shared T cell receptors in the human thymus. These data are also associated with another study on human thymus T cells. That work states: Gene usage (both V and J) appeared biased in thymic and blood repertoires.

The clonotype was recovered from a girl younger than two with a congenital heart defect. Specimen: thymocytes. V and J are TRBV11-3 and TRBJ2-1; the match to TRBD2 covers 11 bases. The DNA of the CDR3 is TGTGCCAGCAGCTTAGGTCTAGCGGGGGGCAGCTCCTACAATGAGCAGTTCTTC. It is translated as CASSLGLAGGSSYNEQFF.